The rows below give T cell receptor beta chains drawn from one sample of a study of blood T cell repertoires in COVID-19. TCRdb's table, derived via immunoSEQ multiplex PCR, lists solely in-frame clones and lacks some. The sample holds about 88,000 clones, about 71% seen once. Sequencing was performed on peripheral blood. Receptors were obtained from a woman aged 55-70 years in a cohort sampled during active or convalescent COVID-19. The CDR3 runs from the conserved cysteine through the conserved F or W. Each record gives: V gene, clone size, D gene, J gene, CDR3 protein, CDR3 DNA. D genes are given only for firm matches. Clone sizes are given selectively: once, few, many, or a class where the clone is expanded.

v_call: TRBV7-6
clone_size: .
d_call: TRBD1
j_call: TRBJ2-2
cdr3_aa: CASGSGIVSGQGAGELFF
cdr3_nt: TGTGCCAGCGGATCGGGCATCGTTTCAGGACAGGGGGCCGGGGAGCTGTTTTTT

v_call: TRBV2
clone_size: .
d_call: .
j_call: TRBJ1-3
cdr3_aa: CASSEAGANSGNTIYF
cdr3_nt: TGTGCCAGCAGTGAAGCGGGGGCGAACTCTGGAAACACCATATATTTT

v_call: TRBV5-6
clone_size: .
d_call: .
j_call: TRBJ1-4
cdr3_aa: CASSLAVGEKLFF
cdr3_nt: TGTGCCAGCAGCTTGGCCGTCGGTGAAAAACTGTTTTTT

v_call: TRBV14
clone_size: .
d_call: .
j_call: TRBJ1-4
cdr3_aa: CASSQDFGAGSEKLFF
cdr3_nt: TGTGCCAGCAGCCAAGATTTCGGTGCAGGGTCGGAAAAACTGTTTTTT

v_call: TRBV7-2
clone_size: .
d_call: .
j_call: TRBJ2-5
cdr3_aa: CASSLIVEETQYF
cdr3_nt: TGTGCCAGCAGCTTAATAGTGGAAGAGACCCAGTACTTC

v_call: TRBV2
clone_size: .
d_call: TRBD2
j_call: TRBJ2-7
cdr3_aa: CASRGTSGAAPRSEQYF
cdr3_nt: TGTGCCAGCAGAGGGACTAGCGGGGCCGCGCCACGGTCCGAGCAGTACTTC

v_call: TRBV7-2
clone_size: .
d_call: .
j_call: TRBJ2-3
cdr3_aa: CASSPEGLSTDTQYF
cdr3_nt: TGTGCCAGCAGCCCCGAGGGCCTGAGCACAGATACGCAGTATTTT

v_call: TRBV27
clone_size: .
d_call: .
j_call: TRBJ1-5
cdr3_aa: CASRGVSNQPQHF
cdr3_nt: TGTGCCAGCAGAGGGGTTAGCAATCAGCCCCAGCATTTT

v_call: TRBV6-2/TRBV6-3
clone_size: .
d_call: TRBD2
j_call: TRBJ2-1
cdr3_aa: CASSYSDGGAWKEQFF
cdr3_nt: TGTGCCAGCAGTTACTCGGACGGGGGGGCCTGGAAGGAGCAGTTCTTC

v_call: TRBV7-9
clone_size: .
d_call: TRBD2
j_call: TRBJ2-1
cdr3_aa: CASSLAGAGVGGQFF
cdr3_nt: TGTGCCAGCAGCTTAGCGGGAGCGGGAGTGGGGGGGCAGTTCTTC

v_call: TRBV18
clone_size: few
d_call: .
j_call: TRBJ2-7
cdr3_aa: CASSPSGFFSYEQYF
cdr3_nt: TGTGCCAGCTCACCCTCAGGATTCTTCTCCTACGAGCAGTACTTC

v_call: TRBV12-3/TRBV12-4
clone_size: .
d_call: .
j_call: TRBJ2-1
cdr3_aa: CASRERTEQFF
cdr3_nt: TGTGCCAGCCGGGAGCGGACAGAGCAGTTCTTC

v_call: TRBV25-1
clone_size: .
d_call: .
j_call: TRBJ2-3
cdr3_aa: CASSRLDTDTQYF
cdr3_nt: TGTGCCAGCAGTCGATTAGACACAGATACGCAGTATTTT

v_call: TRBV6-2/TRBV6-3
clone_size: .
d_call: .
j_call: TRBJ2-3
cdr3_aa: CASSYSSYRAALLDTQYF
cdr3_nt: TGTGCCAGCAGTTACTCAAGCTATAGAGCGGCCCTATTGGATACGCAGTATTTT

v_call: TRBV2
clone_size: .
d_call: .
j_call: TRBJ2-2
cdr3_aa: CARQGFGELFF
cdr3_nt: TGTGCCAGGCAGGGGTTCGGGGAGCTGTTTTTT

v_call: TRBV5-1
clone_size: .
d_call: TRBD1
j_call: TRBJ2-2
cdr3_aa: CASSLKPGQGPGELFF
cdr3_nt: TGCGCCAGCAGCTTGAAACCGGGACAGGGGCCCGGGGAGCTGTTTTTT

v_call: TRBV5-4
clone_size: .
d_call: TRBD2
j_call: TRBJ2-1
cdr3_aa: CASSQTSGGYNEQFF
cdr3_nt: TGTGCCAGCAGTCAGACTAGCGGGGGCTACAATGAGCAGTTCTTC

v_call: TRBV27
clone_size: .
d_call: TRBD1
j_call: TRBJ2-7
cdr3_aa: CASSRRQGRNEQYF
cdr3_nt: TGTGCCAGCAGTCGCAGACAGGGTCGGAACGAGCAGTACTTC

v_call: TRBV9
clone_size: .
d_call: .
j_call: TRBJ1-3
cdr3_aa: CASSVAPVGNTIYF
cdr3_nt: TGTGCCAGCAGCGTAGCTCCAGTTGGAAACACCATATATTTT

v_call: TRBV12-3/TRBV12-4
clone_size: once
d_call: TRBD1
j_call: TRBJ2-7
cdr3_aa: CASSWDRANEQYF
cdr3_nt: TGTGCCAGCAGTTGGGACAGGGCGAACGAGCAGTACTTC

v_call: TRBV6-2/TRBV6-3
clone_size: few
d_call: TRBD1
j_call: TRBJ1-2
cdr3_aa: CASSRGQLNYGYTF
cdr3_nt: TGTGCCAGCAGCCGGGGACAGCTTAACTATGGCTACACCTTC

v_call: TRBV11-2
clone_size: .
d_call: .
j_call: TRBJ2-7
cdr3_aa: CASSLAGFGRYYEQYF
cdr3_nt: TGTGCCAGCAGCTTAGCGGGATTCGGACGGTACTACGAGCAGTACTTC

v_call: TRBV15
clone_size: .
d_call: .
j_call: TRBJ1-5
cdr3_aa: CATSRDTVNQPQHF
cdr3_nt: TGTGCCACCAGCAGAGATACGGTGAATCAGCCCCAGCATTTT

v_call: TRBV19
clone_size: .
d_call: .
j_call: TRBJ1-1
cdr3_aa: CAIQLNTEAFF
cdr3_nt: TGTGCCATACAGTTGAACACTGAAGCTTTCTTT

v_call: TRBV20-1
clone_size: .
d_call: TRBD2
j_call: TRBJ2-7
cdr3_aa: CSATSGDEQYF
cdr3_nt: TGCAGTGCTACTAGCGGGGACGAGCAGTACTTC

v_call: TRBV13
clone_size: .
d_call: .
j_call: TRBJ2-7
cdr3_aa: CASSRGDWPYEQYF
cdr3_nt: TGTGCCAGCAGCCGCGGGGACTGGCCCTACGAGCAGTACTTC

v_call: TRBV20-1
clone_size: .
d_call: .
j_call: TRBJ2-5
cdr3_aa: CSAPLWAGQYF
cdr3_nt: TGCAGTGCTCCTCTTTGGGCCGGCCAGTACTTC

v_call: TRBV2
clone_size: few
d_call: TRBD2
j_call: TRBJ2-1
cdr3_aa: CASRYGGAFPDEQFF
cdr3_nt: TGTGCCAGCAGATACGGGGGGGCCTTTCCTGATGAGCAGTTCTTC

v_call: TRBV11-3
clone_size: .
d_call: .
j_call: TRBJ1-1
cdr3_aa: CASSLDPPRTEAFF
cdr3_nt: TGTGCCAGCAGCTTAGATCCTCCTCGCACTGAAGCTTTCTTT

v_call: TRBV12-3/TRBV12-4
clone_size: once
d_call: .
j_call: TRBJ2-3
cdr3_aa: CASSLFGDSQYF
cdr3_nt: TGTGCCAGCAGTTTATTCGGGGATTCGCAGTATTTT

v_call: TRBV5-1
clone_size: few
d_call: .
j_call: TRBJ1-2
cdr3_aa: CASSLTTGGYTF
cdr3_nt: TGCGCCAGCAGCTTAACGACAGGTGGCTACACCTTC

v_call: TRBV2
clone_size: .
d_call: TRBD1
j_call: TRBJ2-6
cdr3_aa: CASKGQGLGANVLTF
cdr3_nt: TGTGCCAGCAAGGGACAGGGCTTGGGGGCCAACGTCCTGACTTTC

v_call: TRBV19
clone_size: .
d_call: .
j_call: TRBJ1-2
cdr3_aa: CASSITGYGYTF
cdr3_nt: TGTGCCAGTAGTATTACGGGGTATGGCTACACCTTC

v_call: TRBV29-1
clone_size: many
d_call: TRBD1
j_call: TRBJ2-3
cdr3_aa: CSVQQGARTDTQYF
cdr3_nt: TGCAGCGTTCAACAGGGGGCGCGAACAGATACGCAGTATTTT

v_call: TRBV2
clone_size: .
d_call: TRBD1
j_call: TRBJ2-7
cdr3_aa: CASSEGQGARVEQYF
cdr3_nt: TGTGCCAGCAGTGAAGGGCAGGGGGCTCGTGTCGAGCAGTACTTC

v_call: TRBV2
clone_size: .
d_call: TRBD1
j_call: TRBJ1-1
cdr3_aa: CASRKDRVGTEAFF
cdr3_nt: TGTGCCAGCAGGAAAGACAGGGTGGGCACTGAAGCTTTCTTT

v_call: TRBV9
clone_size: .
d_call: TRBD1
j_call: TRBJ2-3
cdr3_aa: CASSVGTGQVSDTQYF
cdr3_nt: TGTGCCAGCAGCGTAGGAACGGGACAGGTGTCGGATACGCAGTATTTT

v_call: TRBV19
clone_size: .
d_call: TRBD1
j_call: TRBJ1-2
cdr3_aa: CASSRDSTGVAYGYTF
cdr3_nt: TGTGCCAGTAGCCGGGACTCGACAGGGGTGGCCTATGGCTACACCTTC

v_call: TRBV4-1
clone_size: .
d_call: TRBD1
j_call: TRBJ1-6
cdr3_aa: CASSQVSGTANSPLHF
cdr3_nt: TGCGCCAGCAGCCAAGTTTCCGGGACAGCCAATTCACCCCTCCACTTT

v_call: TRBV7-2
clone_size: few
d_call: TRBD1
j_call: TRBJ2-7
cdr3_aa: CASGWDRGYEQYF
cdr3_nt: TGTGCCAGCGGCTGGGACAGGGGGTACGAGCAGTACTTC

v_call: TRBV5-1
clone_size: .
d_call: .
j_call: TRBJ2-1
cdr3_aa: CASSEATYNEQFF
cdr3_nt: TGCGCCAGCAGCGAAGCTACCTACAATGAGCAGTTCTTC

v_call: TRBV7-2
clone_size: once
d_call: .
j_call: TRBJ2-5
cdr3_aa: CASSLAGLFRETQYF
cdr3_nt: TGTGCCAGCAGCTTAGCCGGTTTGTTCCGGGAGACCCAGTACTTC

v_call: TRBV11-2
clone_size: few
d_call: .
j_call: TRBJ1-3
cdr3_aa: CASSPNGGSGNTIYF
cdr3_nt: TGTGCCAGCAGCCCAAACGGGGGTTCGGGAAACACCATATATTTT

v_call: TRBV5-1
clone_size: few
d_call: .
j_call: TRBJ1-5
cdr3_aa: CASSLSGQLNQPQHF
cdr3_nt: TGCGCCAGCAGCTTAAGCGGACAGTTAAATCAGCCCCAGCATTTT

v_call: TRBV4-3
clone_size: .
d_call: .
j_call: TRBJ1-3
cdr3_aa: CASSQDALPGLISGNTIYF
cdr3_nt: TGCGCCAGCAGCCAAGATGCCTTACCGGGACTGATCTCTGGAAACACCATATATTTT

v_call: TRBV6-5
clone_size: few
d_call: TRBD2
j_call: TRBJ2-3
cdr3_aa: CASSSGGATDTQYF
cdr3_nt: TGTGCCAGCAGTAGCGGGGGGGCGACAGATACGCAGTATTTT

v_call: TRBV7-6
clone_size: many
d_call: TRBD1
j_call: TRBJ2-6
cdr3_aa: CASSYIQGGLSGANVLTF
cdr3_nt: TGTGCCAGCAGCTACATACAGGGGGGTCTGTCTGGGGCCAACGTCCTGACTTTC

v_call: TRBV28
clone_size: .
d_call: TRBD1
j_call: TRBJ2-2
cdr3_aa: CASSPPGQGNTGELFF
cdr3_nt: TGTGCCAGCAGCCCTCCGGGACAGGGAAACACCGGGGAGCTGTTTTTT

v_call: TRBV7-6
clone_size: .
d_call: .
j_call: TRBJ2-6
cdr3_aa: CASSSETGFWSGANVLTF
cdr3_nt: TGTGCCAGCAGCTCGGAAACGGGATTTTGGTCTGGGGCCAACGTCCTGACTTTC

v_call: TRBV29-1
clone_size: .
d_call: TRBD1
j_call: TRBJ1-4
cdr3_aa: CSARDSNEKLFF
cdr3_nt: TGCAGCGCTAGGGACAGTAATGAAAAACTGTTTTTT

v_call: TRBV28
clone_size: .
d_call: .
j_call: TRBJ1-3
cdr3_aa: CASRPQGSGNTIYF
cdr3_nt: TGTGCCAGCAGACCTCAGGGTAGTGGAAACACCATATATTTT

v_call: TRBV2
clone_size: few
d_call: TRBD1
j_call: TRBJ1-5
cdr3_aa: CASSEWETGGSLEYQPQHF
cdr3_nt: TGTGCCAGCAGTGAGTGGGAGACAGGGGGCTCGTTAGAATATCAGCCCCAGCATTTT

v_call: TRBV7-9
clone_size: once
d_call: TRBD2
j_call: TRBJ2-1
cdr3_aa: CASSPTGGGGARDNEQFF
cdr3_nt: TGTGCCAGCAGCCCAACTGGAGGCGGGGGGGCTCGTGACAATGAGCAGTTCTTC

v_call: TRBV11-3
clone_size: .
d_call: TRBD2
j_call: TRBJ2-5
cdr3_aa: CASSLGLAGGQETQYF
cdr3_nt: TGTGCCAGCAGCTTAGGACTAGCGGGGGGGCAAGAGACCCAGTACTTC

v_call: TRBV7-2
clone_size: few
d_call: .
j_call: TRBJ1-1
cdr3_aa: CASSSPRRNTEAFF
cdr3_nt: TGTGCCAGCAGCTCCCCTCGCAGGAACACTGAAGCTTTCTTT